The sequence of this TCR beta chain was determined in a study of blood T cell repertoires in COVID-19. The length of the CDR3 is 15 residues. CDR1 is SGHRS and CDR2 is YFSETQ in the germline V gene. V shed 0 bases and J 0 bases; nucleotides not matched to a gene: 3. Generated by immunoSEQ multiplex PCR, the TCRdb table keeps only in-frame clones and is missing some. The table includes 190,000 or so clones, less than 80% detected once. Sequencing was done on a sample of peripheral blood. V usage is TRBV5-1 and J usage is TRBJ2-7; 7 nucleotides agree with TRBD1. This TCR was sampled from a man aged 45-65 years who had recovered from COVID-19. The CDR3: CASSLDGDSSYEQYF. CDR3 bases: TGCGCCAGCAGCTTGGATGGGGACAGCTCCTACGAGCAGTACTTC.